The 4 T cell receptor beta chains below were found in one sample sequenced in a study of long-term antiretroviral therapy in people with HIV. A v3.0 immunoSEQ assay was performed at survey level. Clones were sequenced by immunoSEQ multiplex PCR, and TCRdb holds only the in-frame ones, with some missing. This sample yields 20,000 to 25,000 clones, of which under 90% are seen a single time; roughly 3.2% belongs to the top ten. The source material was unsorted PBMCs, sampled 1.9 years after starting antiretroviral therapy. Source of these receptors: a woman aged 50 to 60 with HIV.

The chain uses TRBV14 and TRBJ2-7, with a weak D call TRBD1 (6 bases). Trimming took 1 base from V and 8 from J, leaving 15 bases between them. The CDR3 spans 14 residues. Germline CDR1 is SGHDN and CDR2 is FVKESK. The CDR3, as DNA: TGTGCCAGCAGCCAAGCCGGACAGCCTCGGAAGCAGTACTTC. It yields the protein CASSQAGQPRKQYF.

This chain uses TRBV4-3 with TRBJ1-4, with D perhaps TRBD1 (6 bases). The CDR3 contains 18 residues. V was clipped by 0 bases and J by 2 bases, with 16 bases between them. Germline V gene data show CDR1 as LGHNA and CDR2 as YSLEER. CDR3 nucleotide sequence: TGCGCCAGCAGCCAAGATGGGGGGAGGGGGGCCACTAATGAAAAACTGTTTTTT. Its translation is CASSQDGGRGATNEKLFF.

This clone was counted only a few times. DNA of the CDR3: TGTGCCAGCAGCTCCCGGGACAGAAATAATTCACCCCTCCACTTT. Residues: CASSSRDRNNSPLHF. The V and J genes are TRBV7-9 and TRBJ1-6; TRBD1 agrees at 7 bases. CDR3 length equals 15 residues. V gave up 4 bases and J gave up 5 bases; unmatched junction bases: 5. Germline CDR1 reads SEHNR; CDR2 reads FQNEAQ (reference sequence).

This clone has only a few counts. The chain has TRBV7-2 and TRBJ2-7; 11 nucleotides align to TRBD2. This CDR3 comprises 15 residues. Germline V CDR1 and CDR2: SGHTA, FQGNSA. The J segment lost 6 bases and the V segment lost 5 bases, leaving 9 bases of the junction unmatched. The CDR3 spells CASSKAGSGGGEQYF. The DNA of the CDR3 is TGTGCCAGCAGCAAGGCGGGTAGCGGGGGGGGCGAGCAGTACTTC.